The clone carrying this T cell receptor beta chain was picked up a small number of times. V lost 3 bases to trimming and J lost 6 bases, with 18 bases between them. This CDR3 has 16 residues. CDR1 is LNHDA and CDR2 is SQIVND in the germline V gene (reference sequence). This specimen belongs to a study of sequential checkpoint blockade in melanoma. In the study overall: Both treatment sequences were followed by maintenance nivolumab. TCRbeta immunosequencing was performed on DNA from roughly 90 pretreatment melanoma tumor samples.

Noted treatment: randomized to nivolumab then ipilimumab (arm A) or the reverse (arm B). This table comes from immunoSEQ multiplex PCR, and its TCRdb copy is limited to in-frame clones, with some not included. Here the sample spans roughly 800 clones, 20% to 25% being singletons. The chain has TRBV19 and TRBJ1-5; possible D gene TRBD1, 5 bases. The TCR comes from a human donor with melanoma. The sequenced sample was tumor tissue (inferred from file names), obtained from a patient given nivolumab and ipilimumab in sequence. CDR3 region: CASSIGSGRASQPQHF. In DNA form, the CDR3 reads TGTGCCAGTAGTATTGGGTCGGGCAGGGCGAGTCAGCCCCAGCATTTT.